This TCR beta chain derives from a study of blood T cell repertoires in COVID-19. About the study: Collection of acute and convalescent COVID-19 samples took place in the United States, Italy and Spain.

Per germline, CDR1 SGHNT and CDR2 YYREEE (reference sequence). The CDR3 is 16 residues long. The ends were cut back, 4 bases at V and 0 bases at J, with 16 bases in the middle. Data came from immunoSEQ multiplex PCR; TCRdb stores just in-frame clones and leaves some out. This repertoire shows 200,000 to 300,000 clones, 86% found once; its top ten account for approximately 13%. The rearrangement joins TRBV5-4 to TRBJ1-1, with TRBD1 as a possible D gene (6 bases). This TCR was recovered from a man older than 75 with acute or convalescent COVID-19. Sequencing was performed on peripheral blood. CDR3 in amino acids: CASSPASRGMNTEAFF. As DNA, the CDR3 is TGTGCCAGCAGCCCGGCCTCAAGGGGGATGAACACTGAAGCTTTCTTT.